This T cell receptor beta chain was documented in a study of T cells expressing NK-cell markers. Study at large: In sorted CD3+CD56+NKG2C+, CD3+CD56+NKG2C- and CD3+CD56-NKG2C+ T cells, TCR beta repertoires were obtained.

For TCR beta, cDNA was produced by 5'RACE template switching with UMIs. From the 5' RACE reads, TCRdb lists one entry per CDR3 protein and no DNA. In total, the table holds fewer than 400,000 distinct CDR3 sequences. Germline-derived CDR1 and CDR2 are MNHEY and SVGAGI. The length of the CDR3 is 15 residues. The specimen sequenced was blood T cells: a sorted CD56 or NKG2C T cell subset, CD4+ or CD8+ T cells, or bulk PBMC T cells (not recorded which). The clonotype comes from a man aged 18 to 69 in good health. The gene calls are TRBV6-5 and TRBJ2-5; TCRdb's D call, TRBD2, is unchecked because there is no DNA. The CDR3 protein is CASSFQRGGPKTQYF.